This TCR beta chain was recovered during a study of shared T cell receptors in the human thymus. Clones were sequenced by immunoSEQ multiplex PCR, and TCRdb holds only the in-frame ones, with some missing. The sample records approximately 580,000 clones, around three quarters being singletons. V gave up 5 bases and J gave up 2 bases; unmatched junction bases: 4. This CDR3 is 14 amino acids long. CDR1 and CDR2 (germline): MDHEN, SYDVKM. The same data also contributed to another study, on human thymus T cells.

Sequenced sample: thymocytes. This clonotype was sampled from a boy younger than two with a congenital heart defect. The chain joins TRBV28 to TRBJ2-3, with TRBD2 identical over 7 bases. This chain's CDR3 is CASSRRETTDTQYF. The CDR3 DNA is TGTGCCAGCAGTAGGCGGGAGACCACAGATACGCAGTATTTT. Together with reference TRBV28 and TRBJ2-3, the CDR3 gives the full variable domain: DVKVTQSSRYLVKRTGEKVFLECVQDMDHENMFWYRQDPGLGLRLIYFSYDVKMKEKGDIPEGYSVSREKKERFSLILESASTNQTSMYLCASSRRETTDTQYFGPGTRLTVL.